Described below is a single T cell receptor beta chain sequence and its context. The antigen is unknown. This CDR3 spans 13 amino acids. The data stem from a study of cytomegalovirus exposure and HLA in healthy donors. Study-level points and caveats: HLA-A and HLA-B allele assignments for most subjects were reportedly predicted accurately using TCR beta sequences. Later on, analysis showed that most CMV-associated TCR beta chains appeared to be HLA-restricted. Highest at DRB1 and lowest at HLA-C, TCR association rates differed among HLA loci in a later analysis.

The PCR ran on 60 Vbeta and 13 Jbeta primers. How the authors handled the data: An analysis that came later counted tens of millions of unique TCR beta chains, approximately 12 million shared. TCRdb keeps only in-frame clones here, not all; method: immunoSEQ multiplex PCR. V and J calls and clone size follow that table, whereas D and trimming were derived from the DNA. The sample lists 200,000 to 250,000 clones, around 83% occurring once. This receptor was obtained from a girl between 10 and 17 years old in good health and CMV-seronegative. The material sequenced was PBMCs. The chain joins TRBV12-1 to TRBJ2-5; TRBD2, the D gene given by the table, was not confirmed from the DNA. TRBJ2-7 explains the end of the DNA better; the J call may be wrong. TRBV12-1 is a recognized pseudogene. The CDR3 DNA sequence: TGTGCCAGCAGCTTTTACCCCTCCTACGAGCAGTACTTC. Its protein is CASSFYPSYEQYF.